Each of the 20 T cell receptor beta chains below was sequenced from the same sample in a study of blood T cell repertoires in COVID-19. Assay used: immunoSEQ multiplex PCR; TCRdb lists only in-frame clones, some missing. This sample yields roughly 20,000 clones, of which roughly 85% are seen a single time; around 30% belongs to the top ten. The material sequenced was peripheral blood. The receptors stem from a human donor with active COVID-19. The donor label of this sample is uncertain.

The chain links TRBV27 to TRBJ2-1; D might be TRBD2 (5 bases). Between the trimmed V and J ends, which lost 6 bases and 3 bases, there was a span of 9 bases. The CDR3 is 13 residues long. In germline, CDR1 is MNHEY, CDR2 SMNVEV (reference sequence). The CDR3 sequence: CASSLDYYNEQFF. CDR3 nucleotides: TGTGCCAGCAGCCTCGACTACTACAATGAGCAGTTCTTC.

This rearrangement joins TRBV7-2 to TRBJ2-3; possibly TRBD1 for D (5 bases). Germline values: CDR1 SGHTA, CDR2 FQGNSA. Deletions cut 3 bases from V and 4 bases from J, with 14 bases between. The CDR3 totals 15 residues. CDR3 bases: TGTGCCAGCAGCTTTTGGCGGACACCCCCAGATACGCAGTATTTT. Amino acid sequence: CASSFWRTPPDTQYF.

CDR3 in amino acids: CASSLGGWDTEAFF. In nucleotides, the CDR3 is TGCGCCAGCAGCTTGGGAGGGTGGGACACTGAAGCTTTCTTT. This rearrangement joins TRBV5-1 to TRBJ1-1; D call uncertain. V shed 0 bases and J shed 3 bases, with 9 bases lying between them. The germline V gene encodes CDR1 SGHRS and CDR2 YFSETQ. This CDR3 is 14 amino acids long.

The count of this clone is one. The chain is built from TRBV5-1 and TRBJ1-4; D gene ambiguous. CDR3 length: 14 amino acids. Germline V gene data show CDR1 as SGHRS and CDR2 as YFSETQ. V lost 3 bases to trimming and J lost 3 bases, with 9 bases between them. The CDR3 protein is CASSSTGANEKLFF. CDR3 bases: TGCGCCAGCAGCTCCACGGGTGCTAATGAAAAACTGTTTTTT.

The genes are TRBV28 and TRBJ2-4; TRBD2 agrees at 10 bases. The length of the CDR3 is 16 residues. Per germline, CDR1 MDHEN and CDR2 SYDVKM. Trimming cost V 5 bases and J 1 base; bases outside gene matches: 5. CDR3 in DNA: TGTGCCAGCAGTCTAGCGGGAGAGGTTGCCAAAAACATTCAGTACTTC. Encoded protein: CASSLAGEVAKNIQYF.

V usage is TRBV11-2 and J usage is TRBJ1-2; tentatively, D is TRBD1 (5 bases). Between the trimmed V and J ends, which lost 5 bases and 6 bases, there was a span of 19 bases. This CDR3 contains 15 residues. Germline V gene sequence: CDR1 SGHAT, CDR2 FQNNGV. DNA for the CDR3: TGTGCCAGCAGCCCCCGGGCAGGGAACGTTCATGGCTACACCTTC. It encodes CASSPRAGNVHGYTF. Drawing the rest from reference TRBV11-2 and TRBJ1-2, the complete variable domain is EAGVAQSPRYKIIEKRQSVAFWCNPISGHATLYWYQQILGQGPKLLIQFQNNGVVDDSQLPKDRFSAERLKGVDSTLKIQPAKLEDSAVYLCASSPRAGNVHGYTFGSGTRLTVV.

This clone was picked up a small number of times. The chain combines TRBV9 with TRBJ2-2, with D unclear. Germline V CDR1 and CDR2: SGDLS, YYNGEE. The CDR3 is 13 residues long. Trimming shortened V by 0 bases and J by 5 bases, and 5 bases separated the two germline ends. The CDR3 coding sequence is TGTGCCAGCAGCGTAGATTTAACCGGGGAGCTGTTTTTT. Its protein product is CASSVDLTGELFF.

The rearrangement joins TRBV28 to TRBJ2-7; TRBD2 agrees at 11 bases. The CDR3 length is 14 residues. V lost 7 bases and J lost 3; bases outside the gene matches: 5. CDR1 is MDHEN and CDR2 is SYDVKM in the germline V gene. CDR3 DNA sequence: TGTGCCAGCAAGACTAGCGGGACCCTCTACGAGCAGTACTTC. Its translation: CASKTSGTLYEQYF. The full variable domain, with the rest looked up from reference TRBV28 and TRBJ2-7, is DVKVTQSSRYLVKRTGEKVFLECVQDMDHENMFWYRQDPGLGLRLIYFSYDVKMKEKGDIPEGYSVSREKKERFSLILESASTNQTSMYLCASKTSGTLYEQYFGPGTRLTVT.

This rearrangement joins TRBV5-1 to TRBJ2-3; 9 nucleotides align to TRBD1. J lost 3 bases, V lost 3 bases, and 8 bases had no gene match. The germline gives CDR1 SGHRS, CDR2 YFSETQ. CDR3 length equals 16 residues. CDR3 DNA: TGCGCCAGCAGCTGGACAGGGGAGAGTTCGACAGATACGCAGTATTTT. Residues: CASSWTGESSTDTQYF. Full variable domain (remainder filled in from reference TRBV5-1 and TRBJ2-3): KAGVTQTPRYLIKTRGQQVTLSCSPISGHRSVSWYQQTPGQGLQFLFEYFSETQRNKGNFPGRFSGRQFSNSRSEMNVSTLELGDSALYLCASSWTGESSTDTQYFGPGTRLTVL.

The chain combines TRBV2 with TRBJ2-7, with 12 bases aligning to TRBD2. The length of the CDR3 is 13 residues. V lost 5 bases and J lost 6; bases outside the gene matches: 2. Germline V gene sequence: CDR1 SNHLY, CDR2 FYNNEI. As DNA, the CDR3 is TGTGCCAGCAGTACGGGACTAGCGGGCGAGCAGTACTTC. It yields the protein CASSTGLAGEQYF.

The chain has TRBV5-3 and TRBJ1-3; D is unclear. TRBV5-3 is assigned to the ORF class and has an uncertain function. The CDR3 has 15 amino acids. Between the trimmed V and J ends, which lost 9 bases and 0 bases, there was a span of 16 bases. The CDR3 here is CAKHAGKSSGNTIYF. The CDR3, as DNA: TGTGCCAAACATGCGGGAAAGAGCTCTGGAAACACCATATATTTT.

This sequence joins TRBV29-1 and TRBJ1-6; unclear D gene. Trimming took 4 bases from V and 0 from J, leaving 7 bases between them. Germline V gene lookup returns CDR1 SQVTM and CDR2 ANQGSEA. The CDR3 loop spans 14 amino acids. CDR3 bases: TGCAGCGTTGGAGGTAGCTCCTATAATTCACCCCTCCACTTT. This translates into CSVGGSSYNSPLHF.

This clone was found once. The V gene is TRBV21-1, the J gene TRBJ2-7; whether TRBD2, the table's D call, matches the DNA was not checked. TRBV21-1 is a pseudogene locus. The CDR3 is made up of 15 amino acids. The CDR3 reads CASSKKAGGSYEQYF. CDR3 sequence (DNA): TGTGCCAGCAGCAAAAAGGCGGGGGGTTCCTACGAGCAGTACTTC.

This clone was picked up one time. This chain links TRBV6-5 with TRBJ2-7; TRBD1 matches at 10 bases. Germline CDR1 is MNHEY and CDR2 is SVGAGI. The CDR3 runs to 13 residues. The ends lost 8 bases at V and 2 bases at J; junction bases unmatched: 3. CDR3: CASGGQGPYEQYF. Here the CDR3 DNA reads TGTGCCAGCGGGGGACAGGGGCCCTACGAGCAGTACTTC.

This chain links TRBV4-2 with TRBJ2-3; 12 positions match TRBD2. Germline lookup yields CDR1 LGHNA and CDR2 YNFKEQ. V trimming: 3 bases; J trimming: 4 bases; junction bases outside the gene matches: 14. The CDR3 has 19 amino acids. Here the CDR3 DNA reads TGTGCCAGCAGCCAGGGGGAATGGCTAGCGGGGGGGCGACCAGATACGCAGTATTTT. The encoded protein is CASSQGEWLAGGRPDTQYF.

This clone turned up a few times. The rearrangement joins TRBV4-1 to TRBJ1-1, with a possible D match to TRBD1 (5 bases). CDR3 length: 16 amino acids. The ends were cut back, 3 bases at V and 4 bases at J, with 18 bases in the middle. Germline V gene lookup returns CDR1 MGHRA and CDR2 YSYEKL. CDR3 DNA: TGCGCCAGCAGCCACTCTCAGGGCCCATGGGGCACTGAAGCTTTCTTT. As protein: CASSHSQGPWGTEAFF.

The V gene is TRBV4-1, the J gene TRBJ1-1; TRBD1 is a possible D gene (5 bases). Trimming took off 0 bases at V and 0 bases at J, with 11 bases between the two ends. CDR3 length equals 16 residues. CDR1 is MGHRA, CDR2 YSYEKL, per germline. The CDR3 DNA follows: TGCGCCAGCAGCCAAGACAGGGTTTGGATGAACACTGAAGCTTTCTTT. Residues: CASSQDRVWMNTEAFF.

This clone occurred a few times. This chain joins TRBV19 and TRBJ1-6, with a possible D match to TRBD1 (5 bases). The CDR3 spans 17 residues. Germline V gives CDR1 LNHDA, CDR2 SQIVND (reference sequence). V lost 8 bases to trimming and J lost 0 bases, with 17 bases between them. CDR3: CASRLLDRGSYNSPLHF. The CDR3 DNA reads TGTGCCAGTCGGCTACTCGACAGAGGCTCCTATAATTCACCCCTCCACTTT.

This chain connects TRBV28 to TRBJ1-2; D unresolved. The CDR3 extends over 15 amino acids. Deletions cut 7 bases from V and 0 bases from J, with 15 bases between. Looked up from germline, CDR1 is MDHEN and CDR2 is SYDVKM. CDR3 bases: TGTGCCAGCATAACACCTCCTCTAGCTAACTATGGCTACACCTTC. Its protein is CASITPPLANYGYTF.

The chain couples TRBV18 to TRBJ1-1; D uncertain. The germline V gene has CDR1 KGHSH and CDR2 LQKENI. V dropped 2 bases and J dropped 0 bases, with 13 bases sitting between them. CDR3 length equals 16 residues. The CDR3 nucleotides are TGTGCCAGCTCACCAGCCATACAGAGAATGAACACTGAAGCTTTCTTT. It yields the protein CASSPAIQRMNTEAFF.